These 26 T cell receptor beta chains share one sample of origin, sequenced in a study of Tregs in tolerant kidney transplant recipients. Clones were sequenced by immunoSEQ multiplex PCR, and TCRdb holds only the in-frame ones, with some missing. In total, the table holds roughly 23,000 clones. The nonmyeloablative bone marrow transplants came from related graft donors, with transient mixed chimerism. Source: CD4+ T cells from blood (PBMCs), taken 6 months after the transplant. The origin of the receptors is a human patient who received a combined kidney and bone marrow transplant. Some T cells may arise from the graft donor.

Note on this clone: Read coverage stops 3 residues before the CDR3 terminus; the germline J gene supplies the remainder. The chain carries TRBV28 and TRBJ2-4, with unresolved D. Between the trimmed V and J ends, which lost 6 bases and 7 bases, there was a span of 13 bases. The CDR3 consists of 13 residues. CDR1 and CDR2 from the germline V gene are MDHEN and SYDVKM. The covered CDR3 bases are TGTGCCAGCAGCCCCATACTTCCTAACATT. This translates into CASSPILPNI. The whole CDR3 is CASSPILPNIQYF.

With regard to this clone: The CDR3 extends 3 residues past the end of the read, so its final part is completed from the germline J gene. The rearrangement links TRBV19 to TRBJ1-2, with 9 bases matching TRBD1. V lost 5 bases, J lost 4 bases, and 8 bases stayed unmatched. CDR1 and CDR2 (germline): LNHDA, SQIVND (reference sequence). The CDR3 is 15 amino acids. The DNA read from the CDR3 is TGTGCCAGTAGTCTCACAGGGGGCTCTCGCTATGGC. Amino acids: CASSLTGGSRYG. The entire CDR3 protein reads CASSLTGGSRYGYTF.

The DNA read from the CDR3 is TGTGCCAGCTCACCACTTTCAGGAGGGGACACCGGGGAG. Protein sequence: CASSPLSGGDTGE. From start to end, the CDR3 is CASSPLSGGDTGELFF. The gene calls are TRBV18 and TRBJ2-2; a possible D gene is TRBD2 (6 bases). Coverage ceases 3 residues before the CDR3 finishes, and the germline J gene fills in the end. Trimming stripped 1 base from V and 3 bases from J, with 12 bases between. This CDR3 has 16 residues. Per germline, CDR1 KGHSH and CDR2 LQKENI.

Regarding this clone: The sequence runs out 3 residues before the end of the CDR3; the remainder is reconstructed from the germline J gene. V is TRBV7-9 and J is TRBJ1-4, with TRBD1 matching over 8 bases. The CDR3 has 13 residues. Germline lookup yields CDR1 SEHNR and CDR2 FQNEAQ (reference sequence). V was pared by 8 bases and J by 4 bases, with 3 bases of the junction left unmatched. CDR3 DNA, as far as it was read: TGTGCCAGCGGACAGGGCTTTAATGAAAAA. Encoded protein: CASGQGFNEK. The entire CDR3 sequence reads CASGQGFNEKLFF.

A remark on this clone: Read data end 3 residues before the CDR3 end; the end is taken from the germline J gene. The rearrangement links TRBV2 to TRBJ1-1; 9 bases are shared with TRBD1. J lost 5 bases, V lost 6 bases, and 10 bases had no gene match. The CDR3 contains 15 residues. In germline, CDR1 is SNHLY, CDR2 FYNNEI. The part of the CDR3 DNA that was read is TGTGCCAGCAGGCAGGAACAGGGGGCGCGTACTGAA. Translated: CASRQEQGARTE. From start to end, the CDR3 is CASRQEQGARTEAFF.

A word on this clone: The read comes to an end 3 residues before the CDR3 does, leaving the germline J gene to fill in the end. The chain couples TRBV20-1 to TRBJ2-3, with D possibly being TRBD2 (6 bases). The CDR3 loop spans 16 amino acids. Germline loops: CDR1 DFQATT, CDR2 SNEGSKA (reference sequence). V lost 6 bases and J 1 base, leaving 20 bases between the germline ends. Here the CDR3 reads CSAPMASGSGTDTQYF. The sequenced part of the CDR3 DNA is TGCAGTGCCCCGATGGCGAGCGGGTCGGGCACAGATACG.

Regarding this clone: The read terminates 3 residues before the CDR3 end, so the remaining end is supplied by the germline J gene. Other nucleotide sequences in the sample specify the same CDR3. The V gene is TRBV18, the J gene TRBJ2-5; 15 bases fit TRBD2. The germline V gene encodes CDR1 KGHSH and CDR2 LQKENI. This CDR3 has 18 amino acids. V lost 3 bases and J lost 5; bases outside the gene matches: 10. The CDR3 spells CASSPGLAGGPSLETQYF. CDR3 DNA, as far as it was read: TGTGCCAGCTCACCCGGACTAGCGGGAGGGCCGTCGTTGGAGACC.

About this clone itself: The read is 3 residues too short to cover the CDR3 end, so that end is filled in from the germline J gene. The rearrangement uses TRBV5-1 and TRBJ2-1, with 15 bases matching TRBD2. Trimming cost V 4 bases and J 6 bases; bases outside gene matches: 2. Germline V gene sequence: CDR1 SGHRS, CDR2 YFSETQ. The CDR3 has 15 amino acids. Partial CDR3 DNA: TGCGCCAGCAGCCCGGGACTAGCGGGGGGCAATGAG. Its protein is CASSPGLAGGNE. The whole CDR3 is CASSPGLAGGNEQFF.

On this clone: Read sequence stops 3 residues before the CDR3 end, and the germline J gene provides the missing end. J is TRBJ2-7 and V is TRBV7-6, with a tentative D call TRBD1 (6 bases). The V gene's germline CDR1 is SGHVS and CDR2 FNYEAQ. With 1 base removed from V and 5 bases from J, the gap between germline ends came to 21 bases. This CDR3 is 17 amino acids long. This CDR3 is CASSLGPPIQGRDEQYF. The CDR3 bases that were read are TGTGCCAGCAGCTTAGGGCCCCCTATACAGGGTCGGGACGAG.

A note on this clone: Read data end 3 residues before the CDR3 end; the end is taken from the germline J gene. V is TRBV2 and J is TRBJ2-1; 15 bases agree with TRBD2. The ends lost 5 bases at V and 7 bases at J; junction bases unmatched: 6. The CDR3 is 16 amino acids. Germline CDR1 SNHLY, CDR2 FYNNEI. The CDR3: CASSQGLAGGRNEQFF. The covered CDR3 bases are TGTGCCAGCAGTCAAGGACTAGCGGGAGGGCGGAATGAG.

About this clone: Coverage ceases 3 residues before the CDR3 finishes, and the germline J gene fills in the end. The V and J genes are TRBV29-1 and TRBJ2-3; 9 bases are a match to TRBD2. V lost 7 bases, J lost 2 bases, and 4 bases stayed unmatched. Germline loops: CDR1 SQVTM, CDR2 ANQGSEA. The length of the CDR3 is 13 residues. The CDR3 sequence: CSASGIYTDTQYF. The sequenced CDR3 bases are TGCAGCGCTAGCGGGATTTACACAGATACG.

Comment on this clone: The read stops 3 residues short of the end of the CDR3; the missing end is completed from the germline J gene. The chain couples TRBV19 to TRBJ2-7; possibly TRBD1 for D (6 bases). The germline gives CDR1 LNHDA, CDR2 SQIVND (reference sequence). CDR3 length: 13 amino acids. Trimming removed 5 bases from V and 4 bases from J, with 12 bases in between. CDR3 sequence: CASSFGQKYEQYF. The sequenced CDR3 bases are TGTGCCAGTAGTTTCGGACAGAAATACGAG. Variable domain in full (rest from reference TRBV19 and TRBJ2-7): DGGITQSPKYLFRKEGQNVTLSCEQNLNHDAMYWYRQDPGQGLRLIYYSQIVNDFQKGDIAEGYSVSREKKESFPLTVTSAQKNPTAFYLCASSFGQKYEQYFGPGTRLTVT.

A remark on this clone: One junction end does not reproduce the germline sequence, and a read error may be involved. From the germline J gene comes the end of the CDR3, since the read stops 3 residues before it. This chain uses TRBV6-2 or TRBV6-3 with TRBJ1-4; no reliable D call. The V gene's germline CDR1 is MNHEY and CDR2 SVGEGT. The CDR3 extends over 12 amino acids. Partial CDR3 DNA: TGTGCCAGCAGCCCAACTGATGAAAAA. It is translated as CASSPTDEK. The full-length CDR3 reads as CASSPTDEKLFF.

The DNA read from the CDR3 is TGCGCCAGCAGCCTGGGACAGCCTAACTATGGC. This gives the protein CASSLGQPNYG. The entire CDR3 reads CASSLGQPNYGYTF. This chain connects TRBV5-1 to TRBJ1-2; 7 nucleotides line up with TRBD1. With the read ending 3 residues before the CDR3 end, the germline J gene is used to fill in that end. The CDR3 contains 14 residues. From germline, CDR1 is SGHRS and CDR2 YFSETQ. V was pared by 4 bases and J by 0 bases, with 3 bases of the junction left unmatched.

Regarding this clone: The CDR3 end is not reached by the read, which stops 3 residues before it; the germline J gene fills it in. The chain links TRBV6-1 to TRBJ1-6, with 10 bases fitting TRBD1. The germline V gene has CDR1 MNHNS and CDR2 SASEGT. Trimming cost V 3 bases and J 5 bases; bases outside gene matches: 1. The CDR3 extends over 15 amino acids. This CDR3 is CASSDGTGDNSPLHF. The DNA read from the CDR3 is TGTGCCAGCAGTGATGGGACAGGGGATAATTCACCC.

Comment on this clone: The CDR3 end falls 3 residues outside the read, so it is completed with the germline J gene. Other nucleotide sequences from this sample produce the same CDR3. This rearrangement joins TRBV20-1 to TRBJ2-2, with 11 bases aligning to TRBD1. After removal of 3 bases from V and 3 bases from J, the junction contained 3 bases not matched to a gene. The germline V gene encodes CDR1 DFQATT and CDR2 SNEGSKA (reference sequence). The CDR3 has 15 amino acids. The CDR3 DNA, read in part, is TGCAGTGCTAGTGGACAGGGGGCCGACACCGGGGAG. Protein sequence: CSASGQGADTGE. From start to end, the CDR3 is CSASGQGADTGELFF.

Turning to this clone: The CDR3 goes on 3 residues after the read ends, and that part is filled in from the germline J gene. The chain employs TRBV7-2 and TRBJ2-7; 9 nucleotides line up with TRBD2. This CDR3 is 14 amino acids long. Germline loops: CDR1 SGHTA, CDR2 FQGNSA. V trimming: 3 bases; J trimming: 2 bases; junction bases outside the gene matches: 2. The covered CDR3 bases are TGTGCCAGCAGCTTTAGCGGGAGTACCTACGAG. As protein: CASSFSGSTYE. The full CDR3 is CASSFSGSTYEQYF.

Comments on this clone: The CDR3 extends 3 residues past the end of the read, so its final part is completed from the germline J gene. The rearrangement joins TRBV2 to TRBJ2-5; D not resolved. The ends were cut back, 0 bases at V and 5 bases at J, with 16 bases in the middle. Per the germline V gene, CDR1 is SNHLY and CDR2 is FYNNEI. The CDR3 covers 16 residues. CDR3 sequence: CASSEAAKARRETQYF. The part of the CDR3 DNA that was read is TGTGCCAGCAGTGAAGCGGCAAAGGCTCGGCGGGAGACC.

The sequenced CDR3 bases are TGTGCCAGCAGCCAAGACCGTAAGGGGGAGAACACTGAA. This codes for CASSQDRKGENTE. The full CDR3 reads CASSQDRKGENTEAFF. The chain has TRBV3-1 (or the pseudogene TRBV3-2) and TRBJ1-1; weak D call: TRBD1 (6 bases). The CDR3 end lies 3 residues beyond the end of the read and is filled in from the germline J gene. This CDR3 contains 16 residues. The ends were cut back, 0 bases at V and 1 base at J, with 12 bases in the middle. Germline V gene data show CDR1 as LGHDT and CDR2 as YNNKEL (reference sequence).

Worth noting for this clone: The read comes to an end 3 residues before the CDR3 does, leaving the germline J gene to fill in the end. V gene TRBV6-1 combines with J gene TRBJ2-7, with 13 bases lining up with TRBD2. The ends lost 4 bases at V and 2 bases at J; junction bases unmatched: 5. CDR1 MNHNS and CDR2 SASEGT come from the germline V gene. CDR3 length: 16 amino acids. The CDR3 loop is CASSAGLAGATYEQYF. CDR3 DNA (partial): TGTGCCAGCAGTGCCGGACTAGCGGGGGCAACCTACGAG.

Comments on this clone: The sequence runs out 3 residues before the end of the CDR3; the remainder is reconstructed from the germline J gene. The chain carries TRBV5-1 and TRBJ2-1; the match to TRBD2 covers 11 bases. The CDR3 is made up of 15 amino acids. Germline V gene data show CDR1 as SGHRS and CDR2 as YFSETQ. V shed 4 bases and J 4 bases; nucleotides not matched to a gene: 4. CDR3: CASSPPSGGYNEQFF. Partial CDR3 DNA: TGCGCCAGCAGCCCGCCTAGCGGGGGGTACAATGAG.

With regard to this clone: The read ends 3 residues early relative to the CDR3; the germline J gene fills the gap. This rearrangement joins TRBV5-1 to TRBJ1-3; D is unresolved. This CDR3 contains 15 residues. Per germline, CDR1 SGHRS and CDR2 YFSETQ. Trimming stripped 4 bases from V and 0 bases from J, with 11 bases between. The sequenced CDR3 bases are TGCGCCAGCAGCCATGACTCCAGCTCTGGAAACACC. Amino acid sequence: CASSHDSSSGNT. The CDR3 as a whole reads CASSHDSSSGNTIYF.

The covered CDR3 bases are TGTGCTAGTGGTTTGGTGACAGGTCCGTATATCCATGGC. It is translated as CASGLVTGPYIHG. The full CDR3 protein is CASGLVTGPYIHGYTF. The genes are TRBV12-5 and TRBJ1-2; tentative D call: TRBD1 (6 bases). The sequenced fragment ends 3 residues before the CDR3 boundary, so the rest is inferred from the germline J gene. In germline, CDR1 is LGHNT, CDR2 FRNRAP. This CDR3 contains 16 residues. Trimming stripped 0 bases from V and 6 bases from J, with 17 bases between.

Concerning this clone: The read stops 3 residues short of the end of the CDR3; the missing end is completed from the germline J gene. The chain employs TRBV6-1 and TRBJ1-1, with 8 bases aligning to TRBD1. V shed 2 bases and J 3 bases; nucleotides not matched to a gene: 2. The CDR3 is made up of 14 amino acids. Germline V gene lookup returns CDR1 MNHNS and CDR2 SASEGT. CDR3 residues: CASSETGGYTEAFF. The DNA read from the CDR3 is TGTGCCAGCAGTGAAACAGGGGGGTACACTGAA.

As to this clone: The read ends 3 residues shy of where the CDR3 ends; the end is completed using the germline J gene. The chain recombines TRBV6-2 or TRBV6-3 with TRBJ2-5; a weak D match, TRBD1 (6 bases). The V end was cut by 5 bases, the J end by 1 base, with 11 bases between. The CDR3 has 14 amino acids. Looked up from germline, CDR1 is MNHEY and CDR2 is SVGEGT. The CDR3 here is CASSGSGVQETQYF. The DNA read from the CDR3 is TGTGCCAGCAGTGGATCAGGGGTCCAAGAGACC.

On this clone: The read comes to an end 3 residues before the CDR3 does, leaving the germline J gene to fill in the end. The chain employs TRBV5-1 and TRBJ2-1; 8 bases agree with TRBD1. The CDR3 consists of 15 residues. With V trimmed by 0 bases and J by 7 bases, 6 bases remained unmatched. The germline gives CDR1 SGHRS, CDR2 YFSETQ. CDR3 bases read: TGCGCCAGCAGCTTGGGACAGGGGTCTGGGAATGAG. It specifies CASSLGQGSGNE. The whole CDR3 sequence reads CASSLGQGSGNEQFF.